This T cell receptor (beta chain) was sequenced for a study of blood T cell repertoires in COVID-19. This clone occurred once. J gave up 2 bases and V 4 bases, and 7 bases lay outside the gene matches. The CDR3 is made up of 17 amino acids. Germline CDR1 and CDR2: LNHDA and SQIVND (reference sequence). Only in-frame clones appear in the TCRdb table, and some are missing; sequencing was by immunoSEQ multiplex PCR. The sample carries 200,000 to 250,000 clones, approximately 80% recorded once. The receptor was derived from a man between 60 and 70 years old who had recovered from COVID-19. This rearrangement joins TRBV19 to TRBJ2-6, with 8 bases aligning to TRBD1. Material: PBMCs or T cells enriched from blood (not recorded which). CDR3 DNA: TGTGCCAGTAGTAAGGGACAGGCCTATACTGGGGCCAACGTCCTGACTTTC. Translation: CASSKGQAYTGANVLTF.